Below, 24 T cell receptor beta chains from the same sample are listed, as sequenced in a study of blood T cell repertoires in COVID-19. Libraries were prepared by immunoSEQ multiplex PCR; TCRdb keeps only in-frame clonotypes and omits some of them. The sample carries around 130,000 clones, around four fifths recorded once. Source material: peripheral blood. These receptors came from a woman aged 80 or older with acute or convalescent COVID-19.

This clone appeared a single time. The chain couples TRBV4-1 to TRBJ2-3; possible D gene TRBD2, 6 bases. Germline V gene sequence: CDR1 MGHRA, CDR2 YSYEKL. The germline V and J ends were trimmed by 2 bases and 0 bases, with 21 bases remaining between them. This CDR3 is built from 19 residues. The DNA of the CDR3 is TGCGCCAGCAGCCAACAGGGCCGGGGTGGGGGGACTAGCACAGATACGCAGTATTTT. It translates to CASSQQGRGGGTSTDTQYF.

J is TRBJ1-1 and V is TRBV19, with D perhaps TRBD1 (6 bases). V was pared by 1 base and J by 7 bases, with 16 bases between. The CDR3 loop spans 15 amino acids. CDR1 and CDR2 (germline): LNHDA, SQIVND (reference sequence). The DNA for the CDR3 is TGTGCCAGTAGTATAGGAGGGGGAATGAGAGGTGAAGCTTTCTTT. It translates to CASSIGGGMRGEAFF.

The chain recombines TRBV7-9 with TRBJ1-2; D is perhaps TRBD1 (6 bases). V lost 4 bases and J lost 0, with 24 bases in between. CDR1 is SEHNR, CDR2 FQNEAQ, per germline (reference sequence). This CDR3 spans 19 amino acids. The chain's CDR3 is CASSSWGSGATASNYGYTF. The CDR3 DNA sequence: TGTGCCAGCAGCTCATGGGGTTCAGGGGCAACGGCTTCTAACTATGGCTACACCTTC.

This clone was counted a single time. The chain recombines TRBV4-1 with TRBJ1-2, with no clear D. CDR3 size: 15 residues. V was pared by 1 base and J by 8 bases, with 17 bases between. Germline CDR1 and CDR2: MGHRA and YSYEKL. This chain's CDR3 is CASSQGQPLPGGYTF. CDR3 DNA: TGCGCCAGCAGCCAAGGTCAGCCCCTCCCGGGGGGCTACACCTTC.

The chain uses TRBV6-2 or TRBV6-3 and TRBJ2-3, with D maybe TRBD2 (6 bases). The CDR3 runs to 15 residues. CDR1 and CDR2 from the germline V gene are MNHEY and SVGEGT. V was cut by 6 bases and J by 5 bases, with 18 bases left in between. The DNA for the CDR3 is TGTGCCAGCAGCTCTCCGGGGACTTTCAGAGATACGCAGTATTTT. As protein: CASSSPGTFRDTQYF.

This clone was found once. The chain employs TRBV19 and TRBJ1-5; TRBD1 is a possible D gene (6 bases). Germline assignment: CDR1 LNHDA and CDR2 SQIVND (reference sequence). Trimming cost V 5 bases and J 5 bases, with 22 bases left between them. The CDR3 is 17 amino acids. The CDR3 reads CASSASPPKGTHQPQHF. CDR3 nucleotide sequence: TGTGCCAGTAGTGCCTCACCCCCGAAGGGGACACATCAGCCCCAGCATTTT.

This chain connects TRBV28 to TRBJ2-3; 8 bases are shared with TRBD2. Trimming took 4 bases from V and 0 from J; bases not matched to a gene: 6. The CDR3 is 16 residues long. CDR1 MDHEN and CDR2 SYDVKM come from the germline V gene. The CDR3 here is CASSSPGGGSTDTQYF. CDR3 bases: TGTGCCAGCAGTTCCCCTGGCGGGGGGAGCACAGATACGCAGTATTTT.

Written as DNA, the CDR3 is TGTGCCAGCAGCCCTCGGGGGTTGGAGACCCAGTACTTC. Amino acids: CASSPRGLETQYF. The chain employs TRBV7-2 and TRBJ2-5; weak D call: TRBD2 (6 bases). This CDR3 spans 13 amino acids. Deletions cut 5 bases from V and 5 bases from J, with 12 bases between. The germline V gene has CDR1 SGHTA and CDR2 FQGNSA. The full variable domain, its missing parts supplied by reference TRBV7-2 and TRBJ2-5, is GAGVSQSPSNKVTEKGKDVELRCDPISGHTALYWYRQSLGQGLEFLIYFQGNSAPDKSGLPSDRFSAERTGGSVSTLTIQRTQQEDSAVYLCASSPRGLETQYFGPGTRLLVL.

The chain combines TRBV18 with TRBJ1-4, with D hard to call. Germline V lookup: CDR1 KGHSH, CDR2 LQKENI. Trimming pared 3 bases from V and 5 bases from J, leaving 10 bases between. The CDR3 contains 14 residues. CDR3 sequence reads: CASSPGAENEKLFF. The DNA for the CDR3 is TGTGCCAGCTCACCCGGCGCGGAAAATGAAAAACTGTTTTTT.

CDR3 loop: CATSRSRTSGQETQYF. DNA for the CDR3: TGTGCCACCAGCAGATCCCGGACTAGCGGGCAAGAGACCCAGTACTTC. V gene TRBV15 combines with J gene TRBJ2-5; 11 bases fit TRBD2. Germline V gene lookup returns CDR1 LNHNV and CDR2 YYDKDF (reference sequence). V lost 2 bases and J lost 2; bases outside the gene matches: 4. The CDR3 is made up of 16 amino acids. The complete variable domain, with remaining parts taken from reference TRBV15 and TRBJ2-5, reads DAMVIQNPRYQVTQFGKPVTLSCSQTLNHNVMYWYQQKSSQAPKLLFHYYDKDFNNEADTPDNFQSRRPNTSFCFLDIRSPGLGDTAMYLCATSRSRTSGQETQYFGPGTRLLVL.

The chain has TRBV9 and TRBJ2-1, with 7 bases identical to TRBD2. V trimming: 3 bases; J trimming: 6 bases; junction bases outside the gene matches: 9. Germline lookup yields CDR1 SGDLS and CDR2 YYNGEE. The CDR3 is 15 residues long. CDR3 nucleotide sequence: TGTGCCAGCAGCGCCGAGGGGAGGGGAGGCAATGAGCAGTTCTTC. It is translated as CASSAEGRGGNEQFF.

The chain is built from TRBV18 and TRBJ2-7; D remains ambiguous. This CDR3 comprises 12 residues. Germline V gene lookup returns CDR1 KGHSH and CDR2 LQKENI. V was clipped by 3 bases and J by 7 bases, with 10 bases between them. CDR3 nucleotide sequence: TGTGCCAGCTCACCGATGGGCCGGGAGCAGTACTTC. Its translation is CASSPMGREQYF.

The V and J genes are TRBV6-5 and TRBJ1-5, with a weak D call TRBD1 (5 bases). CDR3 length: 15 residues. V was cut by 6 bases and J by 4 bases, with 16 bases left in between. In germline, CDR1 is MNHEY, CDR2 SVGAGI. The CDR3 DNA is TGTGCCAGCAGACCCGGGGGGGGGTCGAATCAGCCCCAGCATTTT. It specifies CASRPGGGSNQPQHF.

This rearrangement joins TRBV12-3 or TRBV12-4 to TRBJ1-1, with unresolved D. The CDR3 is 11 amino acids. Trimming took 3 bases from V and 4 from J, leaving 3 bases between them. The CDR3 nucleotides read TGTGCCAGCAGTTTCAGCACTGAAGCTTTCTTT. It codes for CASSFSTEAFF.

The gene calls are TRBV28 and TRBJ1-2; possible D gene TRBD1, 5 bases. The CDR3 is made up of 14 amino acids. Trimming stripped 2 bases from V and 6 bases from J, with 13 bases between. The germline CDR1 and CDR2 sequences are MDHEN and SYDVKM. DNA for the CDR3: TGTGCCAGCAGTTTAGGGGGGACTATACATGGCTACACCTTC. Its translation is CASSLGGTIHGYTF.

This clone occurred a few times. The chain employs TRBV6-1 and TRBJ2-1; 11 bases match TRBD2. CDR3 length: 19 residues. Germline assignment: CDR1 MNHNS and CDR2 SASEGT. V shed 4 bases and J 0 bases; nucleotides not matched to a gene: 11. CDR3 residues: CASSVRASGGSSSYNEQFF. The CDR3 DNA sequence: TGTGCCAGCAGTGTGAGGGCTAGCGGGGGGTCCAGCTCCTACAATGAGCAGTTCTTC.

This rearrangement joins TRBV2 to TRBJ1-5; a possible D gene is TRBD1 (6 bases). CDR3 length equals 15 residues. Trimming pared 4 bases from V and 6 bases from J, leaving 16 bases between. Germline assignment: CDR1 SNHLY and CDR2 FYNNEI. CDR3 protein: CASSVEQGGGQPQHF. In DNA form, the CDR3 reads TGTGCCAGCAGTGTTGAACAGGGTGGCGGTCAGCCCCAGCATTTT.

This chain links TRBV2 with TRBJ1-2; the match to TRBD1 covers 9 bases. The CDR3 extends over 13 amino acids. Losses at the gene ends were 4 bases for V and 8 bases for J; bases not matched to a gene: 5. Germline lookup yields CDR1 SNHLY and CDR2 FYNNEI. The CDR3: CASSVNRGRGYTF. The CDR3 nucleotides are TGTGCCAGCAGTGTCAACAGGGGGCGAGGCTACACCTTC.

The chain carries TRBV29-1 and TRBJ2-7, with 14 bases fitting TRBD2. This CDR3 has 15 residues. Per germline, CDR1 SQVTM and CDR2 ANQGSEA. V lost 4 bases and J lost 0; bases outside the gene matches: 2. The DNA for the CDR3 is TGCAGCGTTGCCGGGACTAGCGGGGGCTCCTACGAGCAGTACTTC. It yields the protein CSVAGTSGGSYEQYF.

The chain is built from TRBV5-1 and TRBJ2-7, with a weak D call TRBD1 (5 bases). The CDR3 spans 14 residues. The ends were cut back, 5 bases at V and 1 base at J, with 13 bases in the middle. In germline, CDR1 is SGHRS, CDR2 YFSETQ. CDR3 DNA sequence: TGCGCCAGCAGTCTGCAGGGTATGTCCTACGAGCAGTACTTC. This sequence encodes CASSLQGMSYEQYF.

The J gene is TRBJ2-1, the V gene TRBV19; 14 bases match TRBD2. The V segment lost 0 bases and the J segment 7 bases; nucleotides outside the gene matches: 5. In germline, CDR1 is LNHDA, CDR2 SQIVND (reference sequence). CDR3 length: 17 amino acids. The CDR3 nucleotides are TGTGCCAGTAGTATAGATCGACTAGCGGGAGGGCTGAATGAGCAGTTCTTC. This codes for CASSIDRLAGGLNEQFF.

The chain uses TRBV29-1 and TRBJ1-2; possible D gene TRBD1, 6 bases. V lost 7 bases and J 3 bases, leaving 15 bases between the germline ends. Germline-derived CDR1 and CDR2 are SQVTM and ANQGSEA. This CDR3 contains 13 residues. Here the CDR3 DNA reads TGCAGCGGGTTTGGCCCAGGGGACTATGGCTACACCTTC. Protein: CSGFGPGDYGYTF.

The V and J genes are TRBV7-9 and TRBJ2-7; 9 nucleotides align to TRBD2. Germline V gives CDR1 SEHNR, CDR2 FQNEAQ (reference sequence). This CDR3 comprises 13 residues. V lost 9 bases to trimming and J lost 7 bases; unmatched junction nucleotides: 10. DNA of the CDR3: TGTGCCAGTGCCGGCGGGAGGGCCTCTGAGCAGTACTTC. Protein sequence: CASAGGRASEQYF.

V is TRBV2 and J is TRBJ2-1; 12 bases map to TRBD2. In germline, CDR1 is SNHLY, CDR2 FYNNEI. This CDR3 has 14 amino acids. The junction had 6 bases not matched to a gene; V was cut back by 8 bases and J by 7 bases. The CDR3 bases are TGTGCCAGCTTACTAGCGGGGGGTCTGAATGAGCAGTTCTTC. Its translation is CASLLAGGLNEQFF.